This TCR beta chain stems from a study of early T cells in non-severe SARS-CoV-2 infection. Study in general: Chains were not paired, and sequencing was done on bulk RNA from unsorted whole blood. Points from the study as a whole: Private and CD4 specificities were missed by VDJdb matching, which favored anti-spike CD8 responses.

CDR3 length: 12 amino acids. CDR1 is GTSNPN, CDR2 SVGIG, per germline (reference sequence). Germline trimming cut 3 bases from V and 4 bases from J; bases unmatched to any gene: 3. In its sample, this clonotype was seen a few times. The antigen is unknown. Attached unique molecular identifiers marked individual cDNA molecules. TCRdb fed the 5' RACE reads into MiXCR, producing one record per CDR3 protein. The sample lists approximately 27,000 distinct CDR3 sequences, about 6.1% occurring once. The rearrangement uses TRBV30 and TRBJ2-7, with TRBD2 matching 7 bases. This clonotype was obtained from an adult who was a healthcare worker with PCR-confirmed SARS-CoV-2 infection or an uninfected control (not recorded which). The sample comprised whole blood. The CDR3 loop is CAWRGGGYEQYF. CDR3 sequence (DNA): TGTGCCTGGAGGGGGGGAGGGTACGAGCAGTACTTC.